The text below deals with one T cell receptor (beta chain). Its antigen is not identified. The sample comes from a study of cytomegalovirus exposure and HLA in healthy donors. With 60 Vbeta and 13 Jbeta primers, the PCR was carried out. Profiling relied on immunoSEQ multiplex PCR, and the TCRdb table lists in-frame clones only, not all of them. The table lists approximately 170,000 clones, approximately 88% of them singletons. The CDR3 runs 16 residues. Germline V lookup: CDR1 SGHRS, CDR2 YFSETQ. V lost 7 bases, J lost 4 bases, and 10 bases stayed unmatched. General study findings and limits: The authors excluded some V segments, including TRBV6-2 and TRBV6-3, as indistinguishable. What a later analysis showed was that several of the most significant clusters appeared linked to common viral pathogens.

The sequenced sample was PBMCs. This clonotype was obtained from a boy aged 2 to 9 in good health and CMV-seronegative. The gene calls are TRBV5-1 and TRBJ2-5, with 13 bases that match TRBD2. The CDR3 bases are TGCGCCAGCCGGACTAGCGGGAGCTCGCTGGGAGAGACCCAGTACTTC. This sequence encodes CASRTSGSSLGETQYF. Complete variable domain (other parts from reference TRBV5-1 and TRBJ2-5): KAGVTQTPRYLIKTRGQQVTLSCSPISGHRSVSWYQQTPGQGLQFLFEYFSETQRNKGNFPGRFSGRQFSNSRSEMNVSTLELGDSALYLCASRTSGSSLGETQYFGPGTRLLVL.